This T cell receptor beta chain is from a study of cytomegalovirus exposure and HLA in healthy donors. General study findings and limits: Most TCR sequences were rare, but some public TCRs occurred in many donors.

From the 120-subject validation cohort, which was separate from the roughly 670-subject first cohort, the donors were drawn. TCRdb keeps only in-frame clones here, not all; method: immunoSEQ multiplex PCR. Among hundreds of thousands of clones, over 75% were seen once, and the ten largest hold approximately 12%. As to this clone: The antigen is not known.

The length of the CDR3 is 12 residues. The germline gives CDR1 SNHLY, CDR2 FYNNEI. V lost 6 bases to trimming and J lost 4 bases, with 9 bases between them. The sequence was collected from a man between 18 and 35 years old in good health and CMV-seropositive. Specimen: PBMCs. The chain couples TRBV2 to TRBJ1-1; no clear D gene. The chain's CDR3 is CASRTGRTEAFF. CDR3 DNA: TGTGCCAGCAGGACTGGTCGCACTGAAGCTTTCTTT.